This entry lists 27 T cell receptor beta chains sequenced from one sample in a study of cytotoxic CD8 clonotypes in ibrutinib-treated CLL. Sequencing was performed with immunoSEQ multiplex PCR; in TCRdb, only in-frame clones are kept and a portion is missing. The table records 300,000 to 400,000 clones, over 60% of them present only once. The starting material was PBMCs, obtained after 36 months of ibrutinib treatment. Source of these receptors: a human donor with chronic lymphocytic leukemia.

The chain has TRBV15 and TRBJ2-1; D is unresolved. The germline gives CDR1 LNHNV, CDR2 YYDKDF (reference sequence). V was cut by 0 bases and J by 9 bases, with 12 bases left in between. This CDR3 is built from 14 residues. The CDR3 DNA reads TGTGCCACCAGCAGAGATAGGTTAGCAACTGAGCAGTTCTTC. Residues: CATSRDRLATEQFF.

The CDR3 here is CASSLARAYGQFF. DNA for the CDR3: TGTGCCAGCAGCTTAGCTCGAGCGTACGGGCAGTTCTTC. The gene calls are TRBV11-2 and TRBJ2-1; D remains unclear. The germline CDR1 and CDR2 sequences are SGHAT and FQNNGV. The CDR3 covers 13 residues. V gave up 1 base and J gave up 12 bases, with 13 bases separating them.

The chain is built from TRBV1 and TRBJ1-1. TRBV1 is termed a pseudogene. The CDR3 is 14 amino acids. CDR3 sequence: CTSSQGWLNTEAFF. CDR3 coding DNA: TGCACCAGCAGCCAGGGGTGGTTGAACACTGAAGCTTTCTTT.

J is TRBJ1-1 and V is TRBV4-1; 8 bases match TRBD1. This CDR3 spans 13 amino acids. V lost 3 bases and J lost 8; bases outside the gene matches: 5. Germline V gene data show CDR1 as MGHRA and CDR2 as YSYEKL. The CDR3 loop is CASSHTNRGEAFF. DNA for the CDR3: TGCGCCAGCAGCCACACAAACAGGGGGGAAGCTTTCTTT.

The CDR3 nucleotides read TGTGCCAGCAGCTTAAGCGACGGTTCCTACGAGCAGTACTTC. It encodes CASSLSDGSYEQYF. This rearrangement joins TRBV11-2 to TRBJ2-7; D not resolved. The CDR3 covers 14 residues. Trimming shortened V by 2 bases and J by 1 base, and 9 bases separated the two germline ends. Per germline, CDR1 SGHAT and CDR2 FQNNGV.

The chain carries TRBV19 and TRBJ2-2; D remains ambiguous. This CDR3 has 16 residues. With 5 bases removed from V and 3 bases from J, the gap between germline ends came to 16 bases. Germline V gene data show CDR1 as LNHDA and CDR2 as SQIVND (reference sequence). CDR3 amino acids: CASSVGSRADTGELFF. In DNA, the CDR3 is TGTGCCAGTAGTGTTGGGTCCCGAGCCGACACCGGGGAGCTGTTTTTT.

This clone was seen only a few times. The chain is built from TRBV5-1 and TRBJ2-3; 11 bases match TRBD2. The germline V gene encodes CDR1 SGHRS and CDR2 YFSETQ. The CDR3 spans 16 residues. J lost 4 bases, V lost 0 bases, and 4 bases had no gene match. This CDR3 reads CASSLALAGVADTQYF. Here the CDR3 DNA reads TGCGCCAGCAGCTTGGCACTAGCGGGAGTGGCAGATACGCAGTATTTT.

In its sample, this clone was seen a few times. This sequence joins TRBV25-1 and TRBJ1-2; 8 bases line up with TRBD1. V lost 1 base and J lost 6; bases outside the gene matches: 1. CDR3 length: 13 amino acids. Germline V gene lookup returns CDR1 MGHDK and CDR2 SYGVNS. CDR3 protein: CASSELQGDGYTF. CDR3 DNA sequence: TGTGCCAGCAGTGAATTACAGGGGGATGGCTACACCTTC.

This clone was seen a few times. The CDR3 DNA is TGTGCCAGCTCACCGCGGGCGGGTACACCCCTCCACTTT. Translating it yields CASSPRAGTPLHF. V is TRBV18 and J is TRBJ1-6; D remains ambiguous. The CDR3 covers 13 residues. Trimming left V 3 bases short and J 11 bases short, with 11 bases between. CDR1 is KGHSH, CDR2 LQKENI, per germline.

The J gene is TRBJ2-7, the V gene TRBV29-1; 10 positions match TRBD2. CDR1 is SQVTM, CDR2 ANQGSEA, per germline. J gave up 0 bases and V 4 bases, and 12 bases lay outside the gene matches. This CDR3 is built from 17 residues. The CDR3 region is CSVATSGSFLSSYEQYF. The DNA for the CDR3 is TGCAGCGTTGCGACTAGCGGGTCGTTTTTAAGCTCCTACGAGCAGTACTTC.

The genes are TRBV7-2 and TRBJ1-2; D gene uncertain. The CDR3 consists of 15 residues. The germline V and J ends were trimmed by 5 bases and 4 bases, with 17 bases remaining between them. Per the germline V gene, CDR1 is SGHTA and CDR2 is FQGNSA. CDR3 bases: TGTGCCAGCAGCCCGCAACCCCGGACTATCTATGGCTACACCTTC. It specifies CASSPQPRTIYGYTF.

V is TRBV18 and J is TRBJ1-1; D gene unclear. Germline CDR1 is KGHSH and CDR2 is LQKENI. The CDR3 is 15 amino acids. Between the trimmed V and J ends, which lost 2 bases and 0 bases, there was a span of 10 bases. CDR3 loop: CASSPSSNMNTEAFF. CDR3 DNA sequence: TGTGCCAGCTCACCATCCAGCAACATGAACACTGAAGCTTTCTTT.

The gene calls are TRBV18 and TRBJ2-7; 11 bases map to TRBD1. Germline CDR1 is KGHSH and CDR2 is LQKENI. The CDR3 has 15 residues. V trimming: 3 bases; J trimming: 4 bases; junction bases outside the gene matches: 5. CDR3 sequence: CASSPSGTGGYEQYF. The CDR3 DNA reads as TGTGCCAGCTCACCGTCCGGGACAGGGGGGTACGAGCAGTACTTC.

The chain employs TRBV27 and TRBJ1-2, with TRBD1 identical over 7 bases. The ends lost 3 bases at V and 3 bases at J; junction bases unmatched: 13. CDR3 length equals 17 residues. Germline V gene data show CDR1 as MNHEY and CDR2 as SMNVEV (reference sequence). The DNA of the CDR3 is TGTGCCAGCAGTTTTAGAGTTAGTTCAGGGGGATACTATGGCTACACCTTC. Translation: CASSFRVSSGGYYGYTF.

V and J are TRBV5-5 and TRBJ2-7; D is unclear. Trimming stripped 1 base from V and 4 bases from J, with 21 bases between. CDR3 length equals 17 residues. From germline, CDR1 is SGHKS and CDR2 YYEKEE (reference sequence). CDR3 bases: TGTGCCAGCAGCTTGCGGGCAGGCGAGTTGTTCTTTTACGAGCAGTACTTC. Translated, it gives CASSLRAGELFFYEQYF.

Here the CDR3 reads CATSRDFRRGNEQFF. CDR3 nucleotide sequence: TGTGCCACCAGCAGAGATTTCCGTCGGGGGAATGAGCAGTTCTTC. The chain recombines TRBV15 with TRBJ2-1; TRBD2 might be the D (6 bases). The germline CDR1 and CDR2 sequences are LNHNV and YYDKDF (reference sequence). The CDR3 length is 15 residues. Deletions cut 0 bases from V and 7 bases from J, with 13 bases between.

This sequence joins TRBV4-1 and TRBJ2-3; 10 positions match TRBD1. The CDR3 has 17 amino acids. The V and J ends lost 0 bases and 2 bases, in that order; junction bases with no gene match: 5. Germline lookup yields CDR1 MGHRA and CDR2 YSYEKL. CDR3 loop: CASSQEAGTGATDTQYF. The CDR3 nucleotides are TGCGCCAGCAGCCAAGAAGCGGGGACAGGGGCCACAGATACGCAGTATTTT.

This chain connects TRBV13 to TRBJ2-7, with TRBD2 as a possible D gene (5 bases). This CDR3 comprises 13 residues. Germline lookup yields CDR1 PRHDT and CDR2 FYEKMQ (reference sequence). V shed 4 bases and J shed 2 bases, with 9 bases lying between them. The CDR3 is CASSSDGAYEQYF. The CDR3 DNA reads as TGTGCCAGCAGCTCGGACGGGGCCTACGAGCAGTACTTC.

This clone was seen a few times. The chain recombines TRBV7-6 with TRBJ2-3; weak D call: TRBD2 (6 bases). The CDR3 covers 16 residues. The germline V and J ends were trimmed by 2 bases and 1 base, with 13 bases remaining between them. The germline CDR1 and CDR2 sequences are SGHVS and FNYEAQ. The CDR3 reads CASSLMPGGGTDTQYF. CDR3 sequence (DNA): TGTGCCAGCAGCTTAATGCCCGGAGGGGGCACAGATACGCAGTATTTT. Combining the CDR3 with reference TRBV7-6 and TRBJ2-3 gives the whole variable domain GAGVSQSPRYKVTKRGQDVALRCDPISGHVSLYWYRQALGQGPEFLTYFNYEAQQDKSGLPNDRFSAERPEGSISTLTIQRTEQRDSAMYRCASSLMPGGGTDTQYFGPGTRLTVL.

This clone was recorded a few times. This chain joins TRBV29-1 and TRBJ1-2, with TRBD1 matching 7 bases. V was pared by 6 bases and J by 8 bases, with 12 bases of the junction left unmatched. Germline V gene data show CDR1 as SQVTM and CDR2 as ANQGSEA. The CDR3 has 13 residues. The CDR3 coding sequence is TGCAGCGTACCCCGACAGGGCGGTGGGGGCTACACCTTC. Residues: CSVPRQGGGGYTF.

V is TRBV7-2 and J is TRBJ1-5; D might be TRBD1 (6 bases). V was pared by 1 base and J by 7 bases, with 14 bases between. CDR3 length equals 15 residues. Germline CDR1 SGHTA, CDR2 FQGNSA. The CDR3 DNA reads TGTGCCAGCAGCTTAGGGGGGGCCTCCCGGCAGCCCCAGCATTTT. This sequence encodes CASSLGGASRQPQHF.

J is TRBJ2-3 and V is TRBV7-9; a weak D match, TRBD1 (7 bases). CDR1 SEHNR and CDR2 FQNEAQ come from the germline V gene (reference sequence). This CDR3 comprises 15 residues. V gave up 5 bases and J gave up 2 bases, with 14 bases separating them. CDR3 sequence reads: CASSLDRTTTDTQYF. The CDR3 coding sequence is TGTGCCAGCAGCCTGGACAGGACTACCACAGATACGCAGTATTTT.

The chain recombines TRBV7-9 with TRBJ1-2; D remains unclear. The germline V gene has CDR1 SEHNR and CDR2 FQNEAQ (reference sequence). V shed 1 base and J shed 4 bases, with 10 bases lying between them. This CDR3 spans 14 amino acids. DNA for the CDR3: TGTGCCAGCAGCTTAGTAGGGATCCCCTATGGCTACACCTTC. As protein: CASSLVGIPYGYTF.

V usage is TRBV6-1 and J usage is TRBJ1-1; D ambiguous. The V gene lost 7 bases and the J gene lost 1 base, with 16 bases spanning the gap. The CDR3 is made up of 15 amino acids. The V gene's germline CDR1 is MNHNS and CDR2 SASEGT. CDR3 DNA sequence: TGTGCCAGCACCAAAAAGCGGCCTGCGAACACTGAAGCTTTCTTT. This translates into CASTKKRPANTEAFF.

This chain uses TRBV5-1 with TRBJ2-7; the D is unclear. The CDR3 is 17 residues long. Germline loops: CDR1 SGHRS, CDR2 YFSETQ. Trimming removed 4 bases from V and 5 bases from J, with 25 bases in between. The CDR3 bases are TGCGCCAGCAGCCTCCCGGGCCAACTTCTGCTCCCCCACGAGCAGTACTTC. It is translated as CASSLPGQLLLPHEQYF.

The chain carries TRBV19 and TRBJ2-3; tentatively, D is TRBD1 (6 bases). The CDR3 spans 14 residues. The ends were cut back, 6 bases at V and 1 base at J, with 11 bases in the middle. Germline CDR1 is LNHDA and CDR2 is SQIVND (reference sequence). CDR3 in amino acids: CASSERQGTDTQYF. Here the CDR3 DNA reads TGTGCCAGTAGCGAGAGACAGGGCACAGATACGCAGTATTTT.

This chain uses TRBV7-8 with TRBJ2-3, with TRBD2 matching 7 bases. Germline values: CDR1 SGHVS, CDR2 FQNEAQ. This CDR3 contains 15 residues. Trimming removed 3 bases from V and 5 bases from J; junction bases left unmatched: 8. The CDR3 loop reads CASSLSRDYRDTQYF. In nucleotides, the CDR3 is TGTGCCAGCAGCTTGAGCCGGGACTACAGAGATACGCAGTATTTT.